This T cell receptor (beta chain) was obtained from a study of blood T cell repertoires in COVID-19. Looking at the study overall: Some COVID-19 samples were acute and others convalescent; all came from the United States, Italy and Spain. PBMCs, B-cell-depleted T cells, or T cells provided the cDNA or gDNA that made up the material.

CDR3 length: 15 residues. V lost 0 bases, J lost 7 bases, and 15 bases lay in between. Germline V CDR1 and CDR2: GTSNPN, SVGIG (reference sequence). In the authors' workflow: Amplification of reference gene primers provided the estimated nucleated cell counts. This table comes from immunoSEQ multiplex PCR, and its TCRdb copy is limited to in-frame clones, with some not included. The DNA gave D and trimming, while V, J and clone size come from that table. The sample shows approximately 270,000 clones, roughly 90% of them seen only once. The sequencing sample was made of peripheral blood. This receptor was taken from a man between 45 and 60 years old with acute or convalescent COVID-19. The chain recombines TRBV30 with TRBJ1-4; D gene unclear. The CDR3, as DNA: TGTGCCTGGAGTGTTCCCGGGAGAGCCCTTGAAAAACTGTTTTTT. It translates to CAWSVPGRALEKLFF.